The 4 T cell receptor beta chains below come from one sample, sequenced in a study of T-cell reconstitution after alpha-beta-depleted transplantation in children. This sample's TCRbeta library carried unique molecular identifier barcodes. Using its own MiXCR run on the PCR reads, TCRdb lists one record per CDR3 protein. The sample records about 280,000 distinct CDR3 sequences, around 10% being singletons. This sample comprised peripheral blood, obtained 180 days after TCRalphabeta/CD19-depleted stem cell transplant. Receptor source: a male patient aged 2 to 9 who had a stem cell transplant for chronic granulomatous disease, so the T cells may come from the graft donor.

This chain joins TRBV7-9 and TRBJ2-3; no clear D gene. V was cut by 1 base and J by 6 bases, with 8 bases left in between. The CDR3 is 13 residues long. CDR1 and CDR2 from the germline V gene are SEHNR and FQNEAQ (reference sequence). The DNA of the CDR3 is TGTGCCAGCAGCTTAGATTTGGTCGATACGCAGTATTTT. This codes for CASSLDLVDTQYF.

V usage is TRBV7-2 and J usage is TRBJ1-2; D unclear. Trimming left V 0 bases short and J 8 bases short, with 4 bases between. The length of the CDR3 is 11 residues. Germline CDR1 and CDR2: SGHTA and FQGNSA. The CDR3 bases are TGTGCCAGCAGCTTAGCGATGGGCTACACCTTC. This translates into CASSLAMGYTF. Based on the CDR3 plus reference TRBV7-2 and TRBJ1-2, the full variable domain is GAGVSQSPSNKVTEKGKDVELRCDPISGHTALYWYRQSLGQGLEFLIYFQGNSAPDKSGLPSDRFSAERTGGSVSTLTIQRTQQEDSAVYLCASSLAMGYTFGSGTRLTVV.

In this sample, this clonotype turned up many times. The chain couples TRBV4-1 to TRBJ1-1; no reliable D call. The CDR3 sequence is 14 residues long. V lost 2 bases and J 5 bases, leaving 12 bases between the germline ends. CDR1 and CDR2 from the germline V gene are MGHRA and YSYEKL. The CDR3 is CASSQPVPWTEAFF. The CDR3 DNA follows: TGCGCCAGCAGCCAACCAGTCCCCTGGACTGAAGCTTTCTTT.

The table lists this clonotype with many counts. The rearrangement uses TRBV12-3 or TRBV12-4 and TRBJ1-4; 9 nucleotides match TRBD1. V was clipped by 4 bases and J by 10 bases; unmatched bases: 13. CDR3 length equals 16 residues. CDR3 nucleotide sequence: TGTGCCAGCAGTTCCACCGGACAGGGGACAGAGGTAAAACTGTTTTTT. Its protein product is CASSSTGQGTEVKLFF.